The present TCR beta chain was sequenced within a study of T cell responses to AZD1222 COVID-19 vaccine. Broader study findings: Every sample of the repertoires postdated the peak T cell response.

Clones were sequenced by immunoSEQ multiplex PCR, and TCRdb holds only the in-frame ones, with some missing. The sample includes some 110,000 clones, 80% to 90% of them seen just once. CDR3 length: 10 residues. V lost 6 bases, J lost 7 bases, and 6 bases lay in between. A remark on this clone: Antigen specificity is unknown.

The sequencing here drew on peripheral blood, taken on day 0 of AZD1222 vaccination. The chain links TRBV12-3 or TRBV12-4 to TRBJ1-2, with a tentative D call TRBD1 (6 bases). This TCR was recovered from an adult in good health. In DNA form, the CDR3 reads TGTGCCAGCAGGGGGGCTGGCTACACCTTC. This sequence encodes CASRGAGYTF.